This passage covers 26 T cell receptor beta chains from one sample sequenced in a study of blood T cells in healthy people across ages. Primed by a sample-barcoded 5' primer and a J-beta primer mix, a second PCR proceeded for roughly 6 to 12 cycles. TCRdb reanalysed the 5' RACE reads using MiXCR and keeps one entry per CDR3 protein. The table lists more than 550,000 distinct CDR3 sequences, over 20% of them singletons. The sample taken for sequencing was blood. The receptors here all came from a man in his 70s in good health.

The rearrangement joins TRBV20-1 to TRBJ2-7, with D possibly called TRBD1 or TRBD2 (5 bases each). Per the germline V gene, CDR1 is DFQATT and CDR2 is SNEGSKA (reference sequence). V lost 3 bases and J lost 0, with 15 bases in between. This CDR3 is built from 15 residues. The CDR3 loop reads CSARDPGATSYEQYF. As DNA, the CDR3 is TGCAGTGCTAGGGACCCCGGGGCTACCTCCTACGAGCAGTACTTC.

This clonotype has at least ten counts. This chain uses TRBV3-1 with TRBJ2-3; D is unclear. CDR3 length: 13 residues. The V gene lost 0 bases and the J gene lost 10 bases, with 11 bases spanning the gap. The germline CDR1 and CDR2 sequences are LGHDT and YNNKEL (reference sequence). CDR3 bases: TGTGCCAGCAGCCAAGATCGCGCGAGCGCGCAGTATTTT. The encoded protein is CASSQDRASAQYF.

The chain couples TRBV29-1 to TRBJ2-5; TRBD2 matches 9 bases. This CDR3 is built from 14 residues. CDR1 and CDR2 from the germline V gene are SQVTM and ANQGSEA. With 4 bases clipped from V and 2 bases from J, the junction kept 5 bases outside the gene matches. The chain's CDR3 is CSVVLAGRQETQYF. CDR3 bases: TGCAGCGTTGTCCTAGCGGGGAGGCAAGAGACCCAGTACTTC.

Only a few counts were recorded for this clonotype. V is TRBV7-9 and J is TRBJ2-1; 7 positions agree with TRBD2. Trimming at V came to 6 bases and at J to 0 bases, leaving 11 bases not matched to a gene. CDR3 length: 17 amino acids. Germline lookup yields CDR1 SEHNR and CDR2 FQNEAQ (reference sequence). CDR3 sequence reads: CASRPGLAESSYNEQFF. CDR3 nucleotide sequence: TGTGCCAGCAGGCCCGGGCTAGCGGAAAGCTCCTACAATGAGCAGTTCTTC.

This clonotype showed up just once. The DNA is left out, because the CDR3 cannot be placed on it with certainty; the CDR3 is given as TCRdb lists it. The chain joins TRBV9 to TRBJ2-3. CDR1 is SGDLS, CDR2 YYNGEE, per germline. Both ends counted, the CDR3 spans 15 residues. CDR3 in amino acids: CASSVVGSGTDTRYF.

Only a few counts were recorded for this clonotype. The V call is TRBV7-2, the J call TRBJ1-4; weak D call: TRBD1 (6 bases). V was trimmed by 5 bases and J by 7 bases, leaving 14 bases between them. This CDR3 comprises 14 residues. Germline CDR1 and CDR2: SGHTA and FQGNSA. CDR3 sequence (DNA): TGTGCCAGCAGCCCACAGGGTGATCGTGAAAAACTGTTTTTT. The encoded protein is CASSPQGDREKLFF.

This chain links TRBV7-8 with TRBJ1-4; tentative D call: TRBD1 (6 bases). The CDR3 spans 15 residues. V was trimmed by 6 bases and J by 4 bases, leaving 15 bases between them. CDR1 and CDR2 (germline): SGHVS, FQNEAQ. CDR3 sequence (DNA): TGTGCCAGCAGAAAAAGAGGGGGTGATAATGAAAAACTGTTTTTT. Encoded protein: CASRKRGGDNEKLFF.

Ten or more counts support this clonotype. The chain employs TRBV5-1 and TRBJ2-2; possibly TRBD1 for D (5 bases). In germline, CDR1 is SGHRS, CDR2 YFSETQ. The CDR3 runs 15 residues. The germline V and J ends were trimmed by 3 bases and 3 bases, with 12 bases remaining between them. The CDR3: CASSSGYRDTGELFF. The CDR3 bases are TGCGCCAGCAGCTCAGGGTATCGGGACACCGGGGAGCTGTTTTTT.

This clonotype has only a few counts. This chain connects TRBV7-6 to TRBJ2-5; no reliable D call. Between the trimmed V and J ends, which lost 2 bases and 4 bases, there was a span of 8 bases. The CDR3 is 13 residues long. The germline V gene has CDR1 SGHVS and CDR2 FNYEAQ. The CDR3 DNA is TGTGCCAGCAGCTTACTTGTCCCAGAGACCCAGTACTTC. Translated, it gives CASSLLVPETQYF.

The rearrangement links TRBV27 to TRBJ2-7; D is perhaps TRBD1 or TRBD2 (5 bases each). The germline V gene has CDR1 MNHEY and CDR2 SMNVEV (reference sequence). The CDR3 totals 14 residues. The V end was cut by 4 bases, the J end by 2 bases, with 12 bases between. CDR3 bases: TGTGCCAGCAGTTCGGACCGAGGGGCCTACGAGCAGTACGTC. The encoded protein is CASSSDRGAYEQYV.

This clonotype occurred a few times. The chain joins TRBV6-6 to TRBJ2-5; 7 bases match TRBD1. The J call may not be correct, given that the DNA end is closer to TRBJ2-7. Per germline, CDR1 MNHNY and CDR2 SVGAGI (reference sequence). The CDR3 consists of 13 residues. CDR3 nucleotides: TGTGCCAGCAGTCGGGACAGAGTGGGCGAGCAGTACTTC. It encodes CASSRDRVGEQYF.

The chain is built from TRBV5-1 and TRBJ2-4; 8 nucleotides match TRBD2. The CDR3 spans 16 residues. J gave up 9 bases and V 2 bases, and 13 bases lay outside the gene matches. CDR1 SGHRS and CDR2 YFSETQ come from the germline V gene. CDR3 sequence (DNA): TGCGCCAGCAGCTTAAACCCCACCGGGGGGGCGGGCATTCAGTACTTC. Translated: CASSLNPTGGAGIQYF.

The genes are TRBV10-3 and TRBJ2-1; 11 positions match TRBD2. V dropped 6 bases and J dropped 8; count of bases not matched to a gene: 9. This CDR3 is built from 15 residues. Germline V gene lookup returns CDR1 ENHRY and CDR2 SYGVKD. The CDR3 nucleotides are TGTGCCATCAGCGGTGGACTAGCGGGCGGGGATGAGCAGTTCTTC. Translating gives CAISGGLAGGDEQFF.

The CDR3 sequence is CASSFLVTSGTDTQYF. CDR3 nucleotide sequence: TGTGCCAGCAGTTTTCTCGTGACTAGCGGCACAGATACGCAGTATTTT. The rearrangement joins TRBV12-3 or TRBV12-4 to TRBJ2-3; 8 bases agree with TRBD2. The CDR3 has 16 amino acids. V gave up 3 bases and J gave up 1 base; unmatched junction bases: 6.

A remark on this clonotype: One end of the junction fails to match germline, which may point to a read error. The rearrangement links TRBV10-3 to TRBJ1-1, with D maybe TRBD1 (6 bases). The CDR3 runs 15 residues. Germline values: CDR1 ENHRY, CDR2 SYGVKD. The CDR3 region is CAISEAEQGYTEAFF. The CDR3 nucleotides read TGTGCCATTAGTGAGGCAGAACAGGGCTACACTGAAGCTTTCTTT.

This clonotype appeared a single time. An end of the junction differs from the germline gene, which may be a read error. The chain joins TRBV29-1 to TRBJ2-3; 9 nucleotides match TRBD2. Germline V gene lookup returns CDR1 SQVTM and CDR2 ANQGSEA. This CDR3 has 12 amino acids. Here the CDR3 reads CSVLAGEETQYF. CDR3 coding DNA: TGCAGCGTATTAGCGGGAGAAGAGACCCAGTACTTT.

The rearrangement uses TRBV20-1 and TRBJ2-7; unclear D gene. The CDR3 is 13 amino acids. Germline assignment: CDR1 DFQATT and CDR2 SNEGSKA (reference sequence). V lost 5 bases to trimming and J lost 3 bases, with 14 bases between them. The CDR3, as DNA: TGCAGTGCTCGTGGTTATCAAGTCTACGAGCAGTACTTC. Translating gives CSARGYQVYEQYF.

As regards this clonotype: A much larger clone differs from this one at a single base, so this may be a read error. The chain has TRBV6-2 or TRBV6-3 and TRBJ2-7; tentatively, D is TRBD2 (6 bases). The J call is doubtful: the DNA matches TRBJ2-1 better. CDR1 and CDR2 from the germline V gene are MNHEY and SVGEGT. This CDR3 comprises 11 residues. The CDR3 bases are TGTGCCAGCAGTTACGGGAGGGAGCAGTTCTTC. Translated: CASSYGREQFF.

The chain recombines TRBV6-2 or TRBV6-3 with TRBJ2-5, with 7 bases fitting TRBD2. This CDR3 is 13 amino acids long. CDR1 and CDR2 from the germline V gene are MNHEY and SVGEGT. Trimming cost V 6 bases and J 5 bases; bases outside gene matches: 6. The CDR3 here is CASRETSSETQYF. As DNA, the CDR3 is TGTGCCAGCAGAGAGACTAGCTCGGAGACCCAGTACTTC.

The J gene is TRBJ2-2, the V gene TRBV7-2, with D unresolved. V lost 4 bases and J lost 7, with 10 bases in between. Germline V gene sequence: CDR1 SGHTA, CDR2 FQGNSA. The CDR3 has 13 amino acids. The CDR3 reads CASSSDFGGELFF. CDR3 DNA: TGTGCCAGCAGCTCCGACTTTGGCGGGGAGCTGTTTTTT.

This clonotype appeared a few times. The chain is built from TRBV5-1 and TRBJ2-5; D call uncertain. With 4 bases removed from V and 5 bases from J, the gap between germline ends came to 15 bases. From germline, CDR1 is SGHRS and CDR2 YFSETQ. The CDR3 is 14 residues long. The CDR3 DNA is TGCGCCAGCAGCATTGACGGGTTATGGGAGACCCAGTACTTC. This codes for CASSIDGLWETQYF.

This clonotype was picked up a small number of times. This chain uses TRBV7-9 with TRBJ2-7; D uncertain. The CDR3 totals 12 residues. Germline V CDR1 and CDR2: SEHNR, FQNEAQ (reference sequence). Between the trimmed V and J ends, which lost 5 bases and 3 bases, there was a span of 8 bases. For the CDR3, the DNA is TGTGCCAGCAGCCAAGGTCTCTACGAGCAGTACTTC. It yields the protein CASSQGLYEQYF.

This chain links TRBV6-5 with TRBJ2-3, with D perhaps matching TRBD1 (8 bases). The CDR3 loop spans 14 amino acids. Germline V gene lookup returns CDR1 MNHEY and CDR2 SVGAGI. The V end was cut by 6 bases, the J end by 6 bases, with 16 bases between. The CDR3 sequence is CASRSDREGDTQYF. The DNA of the CDR3 is TGTGCCAGCAGATCGGACAGGGAGGGCGATACGCAGTATTTT.

This clonotype has only a few counts. V usage is TRBV7-2 and J usage is TRBJ2-1, with unresolved D. The CDR3 extends over 13 amino acids. Germline CDR1 is SGHTA and CDR2 is FQGNSA. The V end lost 3 bases, the J end lost 10 bases, and 13 bases lay between the germline ends. The CDR3 sequence is CASSLVRLGEQFF. The CDR3 coding sequence is TGTGCCAGCAGCTTGGTAAGACTTGGAGAGCAGTTCTTC.

Only a few counts were recorded for this clonotype. The chain has TRBV30 and TRBJ1-5, with D unresolved. Germline V gene lookup returns CDR1 GTSNPN and CDR2 SVGIG (reference sequence). The CDR3 contains 13 residues. The V gene lost 2 bases and the J gene lost 0 bases, with 5 bases spanning the gap. This chain's CDR3 is CAWSFDSNQPQHF. The CDR3 nucleotides are TGTGCCTGGAGTTTTGATAGCAATCAGCCCCAGCATTTT.

The chain is built from TRBV28 and TRBJ1-1; the D gene is possibly TRBD1 (5 bases). Germline V gene lookup returns CDR1 MDHEN and CDR2 SYDVKM. The ends were cut back, 4 bases at V and 0 bases at J, with 21 bases in the middle. The CDR3 totals 18 residues. CDR3 sequence (DNA): TGTGCCAGCAGTTCAACGAGGGGATGGGGGTACATGAACACTGAAGCTTTCTTT. Amino acids: CASSSTRGWGYMNTEAFF.